This T cell receptor (beta chain) comes out of a study of OX40 agonist ivuxolimab in advanced cancers. V trimming: 0 bases; J trimming: 2 bases; junction bases outside the gene matches: 0. CDR1 and CDR2 from the germline V gene are SGHRS and YFSETQ. The CDR3 runs 15 residues. With autoimmune disease history or systemic immunosuppression, patients were excluded. The table came from immunoSEQ multiplex PCR; TCRdb's copy has only in-frame clones and leaves some out. In the table there are tens of thousands of clones, approximately 91% of which are singletons. The sequence was obtained from an adult with an advanced solid tumor such as melanoma, head and neck, liver or kidney cancer. The source was CD4+ or CD8+ T cells sorted from blood, collected in a trial of the OX40 agonist ivuxolimab. This chain connects TRBV5-1 to TRBJ2-3, with 10 nucleotides matching TRBD1. The CDR3 nucleotides read TGCGCCAGCAGCTTGGGACAGGGGGCCACAGATACGCAGTATTTT. It encodes CASSLGQGATDTQYF.